Each of the 25 T cell receptor beta chains below was sequenced from the same sample in a study of Tregs in tolerant kidney transplant recipients. Mixed chimerism was transient after nonmyeloablative marrow transplants from related graft donors. Produced via immunoSEQ multiplex PCR; TCRdb's table is partial and in-frame only. The sample has 95,000 or so clones; 80% to 95% are singletons. The material sequenced was CD4+ T cells from blood (PBMCs), taken 12 months after the transplant. The receptor set was obtained from a human patient who received a combined kidney and bone marrow transplant. The graft donor may have given rise to some T cells.

The chain uses TRBV28 and TRBJ2-3; D is ambiguous. V lost 1 base to trimming and J lost 1 base, with 6 bases between them. The CDR3 spans 14 residues. CDR1 MDHEN and CDR2 SYDVKM come from the germline V gene. This CDR3 reads CASSLYLGTDTQYF. The CDR3 nucleotides are TGTGCCAGCAGTTTATATCTAGGCACAGATACGCAGTATTTT.

This clone was counted a few times. The chain combines TRBV7-9 with TRBJ1-1; no clear D gene. Trimming shortened V by 2 bases and J by 1 base, and 11 bases separated the two germline ends. The germline gives CDR1 SEHNR, CDR2 FQNEAQ (reference sequence). The CDR3 loop spans 15 amino acids. This CDR3 is CASSLPDWGNTEAFF. CDR3 in DNA: TGTGCCAGCAGCTTACCGGACTGGGGGAACACTGAAGCTTTCTTT.

J is TRBJ1-1 and V is TRBV19; TRBD1 matches 7 bases. Germline V gene data show CDR1 as LNHDA and CDR2 as SQIVND (reference sequence). Trimming cost V 3 bases and J 5 bases; bases outside gene matches: 12. This CDR3 is 16 amino acids long. The CDR3 is CASSIEDRLTSTEAFF. CDR3 coding DNA: TGTGCCAGTAGTATCGAGGACAGGTTAACGAGTACTGAAGCTTTCTTT.

The chain couples TRBV7-8 to TRBJ1-1, with D hard to call. CDR3 length: 12 residues. V lost 1 base, J lost 7 bases, and 7 bases lay in between. Germline lookup yields CDR1 SGHVS and CDR2 FQNEAQ. The CDR3 bases are TGTGCCAGCAGCTTAGGAGGCGTTGAAGCTTTCTTT. Translating it yields CASSLGGVEAFF.

The rearrangement uses TRBV11-3 and TRBJ1-3; 8 bases align to TRBD1. Trimming took 5 bases from V and 0 from J; bases not matched to a gene: 9. This CDR3 is built from 17 residues. CDR1 and CDR2 from the germline V gene are SGHNT and YENEEA. CDR3: CASSTGGYVPSGNTIYF. For the CDR3, the DNA is TGTGCCAGCAGCACAGGGGGTTACGTACCCTCTGGAAACACCATATATTTT.

The rearrangement joins TRBV23-1 to TRBJ2-4; 7 nucleotides line up with TRBD2. TRBV23-1 is filed as an ORF, its function uncertain. CDR3 size: 16 residues. Trimming took 1 base from V and 2 from J; bases not matched to a gene: 5. The CDR3 sequence: CASSQLAGISKNIQYF. In nucleotides, the CDR3 is TGCGCCAGCAGTCAATTAGCGGGTATTTCCAAAAACATTCAGTACTTC.

The gene calls are TRBV19 and TRBJ1-4; unclear D gene. V lost 4 bases to trimming and J lost 9 bases, with 15 bases between them. CDR1 and CDR2 from the germline V gene are LNHDA and SQIVND (reference sequence). This CDR3 comprises 14 residues. DNA of the CDR3: TGTGCCAGTAGTACAGAACAGACGGTGAAAAAACTGTTTTTT. Its translation: CASSTEQTVKKLFF.

V and J are TRBV13 and TRBJ2-7; the match to TRBD2 covers 7 bases. Germline V lookup: CDR1 PRHDT, CDR2 FYEKMQ (reference sequence). The CDR3 loop spans 14 amino acids. The trim removed 5 bases at V and 1 base at J, leaving 5 bases unmatched. CDR3 region: CASSRQAGSYEQYF. In DNA, the CDR3 is TGTGCCAGCAGCCGGCAAGCGGGATCCTACGAGCAGTACTTC.

The chain employs TRBV4-1 and TRBJ2-7, with D maybe TRBD1 (5 bases). The V end was cut by 3 bases, the J end by 3 bases, with 15 bases between. The CDR3 spans 15 residues. The germline gives CDR1 MGHRA, CDR2 YSYEKL. The CDR3 sequence: CASSQGQGNLYEQYF. CDR3 sequence (DNA): TGCGCCAGCAGCCAGGGTCAGGGAAATCTCTACGAGCAGTACTTC.

The genes are TRBV15 and TRBJ1-1; D remains ambiguous. V lost 3 bases, J lost 1 base, and 9 bases lay in between. The CDR3 is 14 amino acids. The germline V gene has CDR1 LNHNV and CDR2 YYDKDF (reference sequence). The CDR3 loop is CATSRGRTNTEAFF. The CDR3 DNA sequence: TGTGCCACCAGCAGGGGGAGGACGAACACTGAAGCTTTCTTT.

This chain joins TRBV19 and TRBJ1-3; 7 bases match TRBD1. The CDR3 is made up of 14 amino acids. Trimming cost V 8 bases and J 4 bases; bases outside gene matches: 8. Per the germline V gene, CDR1 is LNHDA and CDR2 is SQIVND (reference sequence). This CDR3 is CASFRTGQGNTIYF. The CDR3 bases are TGTGCCAGTTTTCGGACAGGTCAAGGAAACACCATATATTTT.

The V call is TRBV7-2, the J call TRBJ1-1; D is possibly TRBD1 (6 bases). Germline lookup yields CDR1 SGHTA and CDR2 FQGNSA. CDR3 length equals 15 residues. V lost 5 bases to trimming and J lost 0 bases, with 13 bases between them. CDR3 region: CASSPLRGMNTEAFF. The DNA of the CDR3 is TGTGCCAGCAGCCCCCTCAGGGGAATGAACACTGAAGCTTTCTTT. The complete variable domain, with remaining parts taken from reference TRBV7-2 and TRBJ1-1, reads GAGVSQSPSNKVTEKGKDVELRCDPISGHTALYWYRQSLGQGLEFLIYFQGNSAPDKSGLPSDRFSAERTGGSVSTLTIQRTQQEDSAVYLCASSPLRGMNTEAFFGQGTRLTVV.

The CDR3 coding sequence is TGTGCCACCAGCAATAAACCGGCAGGGGGCCCTGGGGGCTACACCTTC. As protein: CATSNKPAGGPGGYTF. The chain links TRBV15 to TRBJ1-2; 8 nucleotides match TRBD1. After removal of 4 bases from V and 8 bases from J, the junction contained 15 bases not matched to a gene. CDR1 is LNHNV, CDR2 YYDKDF, per germline (reference sequence). The CDR3 length is 16 residues.

The chain has TRBV9 and TRBJ2-7; no firm D call. V dropped 0 bases and J dropped 2 bases, with 12 bases sitting between them. The CDR3 is 15 amino acids. Germline values: CDR1 SGDLS, CDR2 YYNGEE. CDR3 protein: CASSVGAGTAYEQYF. The CDR3 bases are TGTGCCAGCAGCGTAGGGGCAGGTACAGCCTACGAGCAGTACTTC.

V gene TRBV18 combines with J gene TRBJ2-3, with a possible D match to TRBD2 (6 bases). The CDR3 has 14 residues. Trimming pared 6 bases from V and 6 bases from J, leaving 16 bases between. Germline lookup yields CDR1 KGHSH and CDR2 LQKENI. CDR3: CASSLGTPGDTQYF. The CDR3 nucleotides read TGTGCCAGCTCCCTAGGGACTCCAGGGGATACGCAGTATTTT. The whole variable domain, remainder taken from reference TRBV18 and TRBJ2-3, is NAGVMQNPRHLVRRRGQEARLRCSPMKGHSHVYWYRQLPEEGLKFMVYLQKENIIDESGMPKERFSAEFPKEGPSILRIQQVVRGDSAAYFCASSLGTPGDTQYFGPGTRLTVL.

The chain couples TRBV5-1 to TRBJ2-7, with 7 bases matching TRBD1. This CDR3 spans 15 amino acids. V was pared by 0 bases and J by 3 bases, with 6 bases of the junction left unmatched. In germline, CDR1 is SGHRS, CDR2 YFSETQ. The CDR3 sequence is CASSLARTGVYEQYF. CDR3 nucleotide sequence: TGCGCCAGCAGCTTGGCCCGGACAGGTGTCTACGAGCAGTACTTC.

The chain uses TRBV7-9 and TRBJ2-5; 9 nucleotides align to TRBD1. Germline-derived CDR1 and CDR2 are SEHNR and FQNEAQ (reference sequence). J gave up 7 bases and V 5 bases, and 11 bases lay outside the gene matches. This CDR3 region has 15 residues. CDR3 residues: CASSKSDRGFGTQYF. DNA for the CDR3: TGTGCCAGCAGCAAGTCCGACAGGGGGTTCGGGACCCAGTACTTC.

V and J are TRBV5-1 and TRBJ2-5; TRBD1 is a possible D gene (6 bases). The germline V and J ends were trimmed by 2 bases and 0 bases, with 8 bases remaining between them. CDR3 length: 14 amino acids. Per germline, CDR1 SGHRS and CDR2 YFSETQ. In DNA form, the CDR3 reads TGCGCCAGCAGCTTCGACAGGTACCAAGAGACCCAGTACTTC. It is translated as CASSFDRYQETQYF.

This chain connects TRBV27 to TRBJ2-7, with TRBD2 matching over 13 bases. The CDR3 is 15 residues long. CDR1 and CDR2 from the germline V gene are MNHEY and SMNVEV (reference sequence). The V segment lost 5 bases and the J segment 12 bases; nucleotides outside the gene matches: 13. The CDR3 DNA sequence: TGTGCCAGCAGTCCCACCGGGACTAGCGGGATCGGGTCGTACTTC. Its protein is CASSPTGTSGIGSYF.

The V and J genes are TRBV4-1 and TRBJ2-7; tentatively, D is TRBD1 (5 bases). The V and J ends lost 5 bases and 5 bases respectively, with 16 bases between them. Germline CDR1 reads MGHRA; CDR2 reads YSYEKL. This CDR3 is built from 14 residues. This chain's CDR3 is CASSSDRQSHEQYF. CDR3 sequence (DNA): TGCGCCAGCAGCTCCGATCGACAGTCCCACGAGCAGTACTTC.

The rearrangement uses TRBV5-1 and TRBJ2-5, with a tentative D call TRBD2 (6 bases). Germline CDR1 SGHRS, CDR2 YFSETQ. V was cut by 4 bases and J by 2 bases, with 15 bases left in between. The CDR3 extends over 15 amino acids. CDR3 loop: CASSPGTSMQETQYF. The CDR3 DNA sequence: TGCGCCAGCAGCCCTGGGACTTCGATGCAAGAGACCCAGTACTTC.

The chain uses TRBV7-2 and TRBJ2-7, with 10 bases that match TRBD2. Trimming removed 2 bases from V and 3 bases from J; junction bases left unmatched: 10. CDR1 is SGHTA, CDR2 FQGNSA, per germline. The CDR3 runs to 17 residues. CDR3 residues: CASSLWGGLAEDYEQYF. The CDR3 nucleotides read TGTGCCAGCAGCTTATGGGGAGGACTAGCGGAGGACTACGAGCAGTACTTC.

The genes are TRBV6-1 and TRBJ1-6; 9 positions match TRBD1. Germline trimming cut 7 bases from V and 8 bases from J; bases unmatched to any gene: 9. Germline V gives CDR1 MNHNS, CDR2 SASEGT. This CDR3 is built from 15 residues. CDR3 amino acids: CASTRKGQGDSPLHF. The CDR3 DNA follows: TGTGCCAGCACCAGAAAGGGACAGGGAGATTCACCCCTCCACTTT.

The genes are TRBV15 and TRBJ1-2, with 8 bases lining up with TRBD1. The CDR3 loop spans 17 amino acids. The junction had 10 bases not matched to a gene; V was cut back by 1 base and J by 3 bases. In germline, CDR1 is LNHNV, CDR2 YYDKDF (reference sequence). The CDR3 sequence: CATSRGPLGQADYGYTF. DNA of the CDR3: TGTGCCACCAGCAGAGGGCCCTTGGGACAGGCCGACTATGGCTACACCTTC.

The chain joins TRBV18 to TRBJ1-1, with TRBD1 matching over 9 bases. The germline V gene encodes CDR1 KGHSH and CDR2 LQKENI. The CDR3 runs 18 residues. Germline trimming cut 2 bases from V and 5 bases from J; bases unmatched to any gene: 15. The CDR3 sequence: CASSPFSPVGQGQTEAFF. CDR3 DNA: TGTGCCAGCTCACCATTTTCACCGGTGGGACAGGGTCAAACTGAAGCTTTCTTT.